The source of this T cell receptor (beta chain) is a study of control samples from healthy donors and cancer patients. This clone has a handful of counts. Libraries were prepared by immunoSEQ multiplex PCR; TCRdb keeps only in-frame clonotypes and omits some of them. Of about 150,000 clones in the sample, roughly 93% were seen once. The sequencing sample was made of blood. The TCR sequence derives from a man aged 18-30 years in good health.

The CDR3 is CASSQVQGPYEQYF. In nucleotides, the CDR3 is TGCGCCAGCAGCCAAGTACAGGGCCCCTACGAGCAGTACTTC. The chain links TRBV4-1 to TRBJ2-7; D is possibly TRBD1 (6 bases). The V and J ends lost 1 base and 2 bases respectively, with 9 bases between them. The CDR3 sequence is 14 residues long. CDR1 and CDR2 (germline): MGHRA, YSYEKL.